This T cell receptor (beta chain) was profiled in a study of tumor-infiltrating lymphocytes in primary liver carcinoma. Study-wide context: Patients of both sexes were 30 to 69 years old.

TCR beta cDNA came from about 500 ng total RNA, primed with a constant-region primer. Investigators got TCR beta libraries out of three nested multiplex PCR rounds, done with slightly modified ARM-PCR. TCRdb re-analysed the multiplex PCR reads in MiXCR, keeping a single row per CDR3 protein. The table records tens of thousands of distinct CDR3 sequences, around 75% of them present only once. Scientists recovered RNA and DNA together from around 20-30 mg of unsorted bulk tissue. Primary liver carcinoma, confirmed by histopathology, was surgically resected. Study results and limitations: For tumor-adjacent and tumor-blood pairs, overlap was less than that seen for tumor region pairs. Tumor samples exhibited a significantly greater top-250-clone fraction than blood samples (p = 0.039).

By sample fraction, this clonotype is medium-sized (0.01 to 0.1%). Its antigen is not known. Sequences were obtained from tumor-adjacent normal liver tissue. The TCR sequence derives from a man in his forties or fifties with primary liver carcinoma and hepatitis B virus infection.

CDR3 in DNA: TGTGCCAGCAGGATGGGGCGGGAGACCCAGTACTTC. Translated, it gives CASRMGRETQYF. J is TRBJ2-5 and V is TRBV6-1, with a tentative D call TRBD1 (5 bases). Germline V gives CDR1 MNHNS, CDR2 SASEGT. Trimming took 6 bases from V and 5 from J, leaving 10 bases between them. The CDR3 has 12 residues.